Below are 13 T cell receptor beta chains sequenced from a single sample in a study of shared clonotypes between healthy human individuals. The table came from immunoSEQ multiplex PCR; TCRdb's copy has only in-frame clones and leaves some out. The data contain approximately 530,000 clones, 95% to 96% of them singletons. Input material: naive CD4+ T cells sorted from blood. Subset noted: CD45RA+ positively selected. All receptors come from a woman aged 30 to 39 in good health.

CDR3 residues: CASSFTSGRRGADTQYF. The CDR3 bases are TGTGCCAGCAGCTTCACTAGCGGGAGAAGGGGTGCAGATACGCAGTATTTT. The rearrangement joins TRBV11-2 to TRBJ2-3; 11 nucleotides line up with TRBD2. Germline CDR1 reads SGHAT; CDR2 reads FQNNGV. The trim removed 3 bases at V and 4 bases at J, leaving 9 bases unmatched. There are 17 residues in the CDR3.

This rearrangement joins TRBV19 to TRBJ1-4; D remains unclear. Looked up from germline, CDR1 is LNHDA and CDR2 is SQIVND (reference sequence). The V end lost 4 bases, the J end lost 7 bases, and 13 bases lay between the germline ends. The CDR3 is made up of 14 amino acids. The CDR3 DNA reads TGTGCCAGTAGTAACCGGAGAAAACTTGAAAAACTGTTTTTT. This encodes CASSNRRKLEKLFF.

The chain uses TRBV5-5 and TRBJ2-5; 7 positions agree with TRBD1. This CDR3 is built from 14 residues. V shed 7 bases, J shed 0 bases, and the junction held 6 bases outside the gene matches. Per the germline V gene, CDR1 is SGHKS and CDR2 is YYEKEE (reference sequence). DNA for the CDR3: TGTGCCAGCTGCAGACAGGGACACCAAGAGACCCAGTACTTC. Its translation is CASCRQGHQETQYF.

The CDR3 is CASSRGGSGNQPQHF. The CDR3 region has the DNA TGTGCCAGCAGTAGAGGCGGCTCCGGCAATCAGCCCCAGCATTTT. The chain carries TRBV27 and TRBJ1-5, with unresolved D. This CDR3 comprises 15 residues. Germline V CDR1 and CDR2: MNHEY, SMNVEV (reference sequence). V was shortened by 5 bases and J by 2 bases, with 13 bases between the two germline ends.

This chain links TRBV13 with TRBJ2-3; D gene unclear. V was trimmed by 5 bases and J by 3 bases, leaving 9 bases between them. CDR3 size: 13 residues. Germline-derived CDR1 and CDR2 are PRHDT and FYEKMQ (reference sequence). In DNA form, the CDR3 reads TGTGCCAGCAGCCGCCAAGGGACAGATACGCAGTATTTT. This translates into CASSRQGTDTQYF. The whole variable domain, filled in from reference TRBV13 and TRBJ2-3, reads AAGVIQSPRHLIKEKRETATLKCYPIPRHDTVYWYQQGPGQDPQFLISFYEKMQSDKGSIPDRFSAQQFSDYHSELNMSSLELGDSALYFCASSRQGTDTQYFGPGTRLTVL.

The chain combines TRBV5-1 with TRBJ1-3; D unresolved. The germline V gene has CDR1 SGHRS and CDR2 YFSETQ. V dropped 3 bases and J dropped 2 bases, with 6 bases sitting between them. The length of the CDR3 is 13 residues. CDR3 in DNA: TGCGCCAGCAGCTCGGTTGCTGGAAACACCATATATTTT. It yields the protein CASSSVAGNTIYF.

CDR3 region: CASSFPPGLDQPQHF. The DNA for the CDR3 is TGTGCCAGCAGTTTCCCCCCCGGCCTGGATCAGCCCCAGCATTTT. This chain connects TRBV25-1 to TRBJ1-5; D unresolved. Per germline, CDR1 MGHDK and CDR2 SYGVNS. The V end was cut by 5 bases, the J end by 5 bases, with 16 bases between. The length of the CDR3 is 15 residues.

The V and J genes are TRBV7-2 and TRBJ2-7; 11 bases agree with TRBD1. CDR1 is SGHTA and CDR2 is FQGNSA in the germline V gene. CDR3 length equals 16 residues. With 1 base clipped from V and 7 bases from J, the junction kept 9 bases outside the gene matches. This CDR3 is CASSLVSGQGEIEQYF. CDR3 DNA sequence: TGTGCCAGCAGCTTAGTTTCGGGACAGGGGGAAATTGAGCAGTACTTC.

This chain joins TRBV5-6 and TRBJ1-4; D gene unclear. In germline, CDR1 is SGHDT, CDR2 YYEEEE. The CDR3 covers 16 residues. Trimming shortened V by 0 bases and J by 0 bases, and 9 bases separated the two germline ends. The chain's CDR3 is CASSLVRGPTNEKLFF. In nucleotides, the CDR3 is TGTGCCAGCAGCTTGGTTCGGGGTCCAACTAATGAAAAACTGTTTTTT.

The V gene is TRBV7-2, the J gene TRBJ2-1, with a tentative D call TRBD2 (6 bases). The germline V gene encodes CDR1 SGHTA and CDR2 FQGNSA. Trimming took 8 bases from V and 4 from J, leaving 12 bases between them. The CDR3 loop spans 13 amino acids. CDR3 protein: CASGSGSYNEQFF. Here the CDR3 DNA reads TGTGCCAGCGGTAGCGGCTCGTACAATGAGCAGTTCTTC.

The count of this clone is one. The V and J genes are TRBV18 and TRBJ2-7; the D call may be TRBD1 or TRBD2 (5 bases each). The CDR3 is made up of 13 amino acids. The germline CDR1 and CDR2 sequences are KGHSH and LQKENI. Trimming left V 3 bases short and J 6 bases short, with 12 bases between. The DNA of the CDR3 is TGTGCCAGCTCACCGCGAGGGGTGGGCGAGCAGTACTTC. The encoded protein is CASSPRGVGEQYF.

The gene calls are TRBV10-3 and TRBJ1-5; a possible D gene is TRBD1 (5 bases). Germline V gene sequence: CDR1 ENHRY, CDR2 SYGVKD. V lost 5 bases to trimming and J lost 5 bases, with 13 bases between them. This CDR3 has 14 residues. This CDR3 is CAISQSQGDQPQHF. The CDR3 nucleotides read TGTGCCATCAGTCAATCCCAGGGAGATCAGCCCCAGCATTTT.

This chain uses TRBV9 with TRBJ2-7; 8 bases align to TRBD2. Per germline, CDR1 SGDLS and CDR2 YYNGEE. The junction had 7 bases not matched to a gene; V was cut back by 0 bases and J by 2 bases. The CDR3 consists of 16 residues. CDR3 nucleotide sequence: TGTGCCAGCAGCGTAGGTCCCCTAGCGGGTCCCTACGAGCAGTACTTC. Translated: CASSVGPLAGPYEQYF.